Sequencing of this TCR beta chain was carried out in a study of blood T cell repertoires in COVID-19. V shed 6 bases and J 12 bases; nucleotides not matched to a gene: 7. CDR3 length equals 12 residues. Per germline, CDR1 SNHLY and CDR2 FYNNEI. This clone was picked up a small number of times. Sequencing used immunoSEQ multiplex PCR; TCRdb keeps in-frame clones, though not all of them. This table holds about 170,000 clones, roughly 86% found once. Sequencing used peripheral blood. The chain employs TRBV2 and TRBJ1-1, with 10 bases lining up with TRBD1. The receptor comes from a woman older than 75 with COVID-19, enrolled during active disease. The CDR3 here is CASSPGTGVPFF. CDR3 nucleotide sequence: TGTGCCAGCAGCCCCGGGACAGGGGTTCCTTTCTTT.